The TCR beta chain under discussion was sequenced for a study of spatial heterogeneity in lung cancer. Across the whole study: Each time, sequencing found more beta-chain sequences than alpha-chain sequences.

TCR cDNA molecules each carried a unique molecular identifier. TCRdb analysed the 5' RACE reads with MiXCR anew, one entry per CDR3 protein. This table holds roughly 9,000 distinct CDR3 sequences, just under 6.5% found once. The time point here: sample taken at primary tumor resection. Whole RNA was taken from tumor, nontumor lung or frozen PBMC; it was then sequenced unsorted. The study, taken as a whole, reports: Tumor mutation count correlated with how many alpha and beta TCRs expanded intratumorally.

This clonotype was counted a few times. The antigen is undetermined. The ends lost 5 bases at V and 8 bases at J; junction bases unmatched: 6. The CDR3 consists of 15 residues. This TCR derives from a male donor with early-stage non-small cell lung cancer. The V call is TRBV12-3 or TRBV12-4, the J call TRBJ1-6, with 10 bases aligning to TRBD1. The specimen comprised lung tumor tissue, sampled at surgery. Here the CDR3 DNA reads TGTGCCAGCAGTAAGCCGGGACAGGGGCATTCACCCCTCCACTTT. The encoded protein is CASSKPGQGHSPLHF.